This TCR beta chain was recorded in a study of cytomegalovirus exposure and HLA in healthy donors. Turning to the study itself: HLA-typed donors were the source of approximately 88 million unique TCRs held in an early data release. Findings and caveats of the study: For cytomegalovirus status, the classifier reportedly gave diagnoses with high specificity and sensitivity.

With respect to this clone: Its antigen remains unidentified.

This CDR3 has 14 residues. J lost 2 bases, V lost 3 bases, and 3 bases had no gene match. CDR1 and CDR2 (germline): SGDLS, YYNGEE. The primer mix had 60 Vbeta and 13 Jbeta primers. The assay was immunoSEQ multiplex PCR, and TCRdb's table has in-frame clones only and misses some. This sample yields about 130,000 clones, of which around 74% are seen a single time; roughly 3.1% belongs to the top ten. The J gene is TRBJ2-7, the V gene TRBV9, with 9 bases aligning to TRBD2. Sequences were obtained from PBMCs. The clonotype comes from a man aged 25 to 40 in good health and CMV-seronegative. The CDR3 protein is CASSGRGGPYEQYF. In nucleotides, the CDR3 is TGTGCCAGCAGCGGGCGGGGGGGCCCCTACGAGCAGTACTTC.